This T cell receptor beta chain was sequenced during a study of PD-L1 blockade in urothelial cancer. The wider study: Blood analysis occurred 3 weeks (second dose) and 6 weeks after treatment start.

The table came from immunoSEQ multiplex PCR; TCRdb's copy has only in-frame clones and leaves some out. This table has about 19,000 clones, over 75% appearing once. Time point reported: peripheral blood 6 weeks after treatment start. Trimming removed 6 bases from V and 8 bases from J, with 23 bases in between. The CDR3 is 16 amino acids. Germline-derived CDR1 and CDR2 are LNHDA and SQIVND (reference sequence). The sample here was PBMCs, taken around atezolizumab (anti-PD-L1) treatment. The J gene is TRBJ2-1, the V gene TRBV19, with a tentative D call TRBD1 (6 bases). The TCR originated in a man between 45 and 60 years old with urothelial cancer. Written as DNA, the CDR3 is TGTGCCAGTAGCCTTCCTGGGGGCCCGGTCGTGGATGAGCAGTTCTTC. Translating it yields CASSLPGGPVVDEQFF.